A selection of T cell receptor beta chains follows, all from one sample in a study of identical twins. TCRdb ran MiXCR on the 5' RACE reads and lists one entry per CDR3 protein. The sample contains over 500,000 distinct CDR3 sequences, around 20% of which appear only once. The same sample was also used in a study of T cells expressing NK-cell markers.

The sample taken for sequencing was CD4+ T cells sorted from blood. All receptors derive from a woman under 30 in good health. CDR3s include the opening cysteine and the closing phenylalanine or tryptophan. A D gene is named only where the DNA matches it firmly. Clone size is given for some rows only: seen once, a few or many times, or a class if the clone is expanded.

TRBV29-1,NA,TRBJ2-7,NA,TGCAGCGGGACGGGTCCTGGGGGTTCCTACGAGCAGTACTTC,CSGTGPGGSYEQYF
TRBV27,NA,TRBJ2-7,NA,TGTGCCAGCAGTTTCCACCGGGGACTGGACTACGAGCAGTACTTC,CASSFHRGLDYEQYF
TRBV12-3/TRBV12-4,NA,TRBJ1-6,NA,TGTGCCAGCAGTTCGGACAGCCATTCACCCCTCCACTTT,CASSSDSHSPLHF
TRBV10-3,NA,TRBJ1-5,few,TGTGCCATCAGTGAAAGCATTGGCAATCAGCCCCAGCATTTT,CAISESIGNQPQHF
TRBV5-1,NA,TRBJ1-1,few,TGCGCCAGCAGGCGAACCGGACGGGACACTGAAGCTTTCTTT,CASRRTGRDTEAFF
TRBV7-9,TRBD2,TRBJ2-3,NA,TGTGCCAGCAGCCCCCTGGGGACTACGAGCACAGATACGCAGTATTTT,CASSPLGTTSTDTQYF
TRBV5-1,NA,TRBJ2-7,NA,TGCGCCAGCAGCCCGGGGCAGGACTCAACAGTGGAGCAGTACTTC,CASSPGQDSTVEQYF
TRBV20-1,NA,TRBJ1-1,NA,TGCAGTGCTAGACGGGGTGGCACTGAAGCTTTCTTT,CSARRGGTEAFF
TRBV29-1,TRBD1,TRBJ2-1,NA,TGCAGCGGTGCAGGGGGCTACTACAATGAGCAGTTCTTC,CSGAGGYYNEQFF
TRBV5-1,TRBD1,TRBJ2-1,few,TGCGCCAGCAGCTGGGGGACAGGGGGGAATGAGCAGTTCTTC,CASSWGTGGNEQFF
TRBV5-5,NA,TRBJ1-5,NA,TGTGCCAGCAGCCCTACCGGGGCTCCTAATCAGCCCCAGCATTTT,CASSPTGAPNQPQHF
TRBV4-1,TRBD2,TRBJ2-7,NA,TGCGCCAGCAGCCTAGCTAGCGGGGTGGCCTACGAGCAGTACTTC,CASSLASGVAYEQYF
TRBV5-8,NA,TRBJ2-3,many,TGTGCCAGCAGCTTGGTTGGGGTAACAGATACGCAGTATTTT,CASSLVGVTDTQYF
TRBV3-1,TRBD1,TRBJ1-2,NA,TGTGCCAGCAGCCAGACAGACAGGGGATATGGCTACACCTTC,CASSQTDRGYGYTF
TRBV27,TRBD2,TRBJ2-7,NA,TGTGCCAGCAGTTTCCGCTCGGGGCGGGAGGGCTACGAGCAGTACTTC,CASSFRSGREGYEQYF
TRBV12-3/TRBV12-4,TRBD1,TRBJ2-4,few,TGTGCCAGCAGTTCGCAAGGGACAGGGGATAATCAGAACTTC,CASSSQGTGDNQNF
TRBV28,NA,TRBJ2-5,many,TGTGCCAGCAGTTTATGGGGTGGTAGAGAGACCCAGTACTTC,CASSLWGGRETQYF
TRBV12-3/TRBV12-4,NA,TRBJ2-7,many,TGTGCCAGCAGTCTAGGACACGAGCAGTACTTC,CASSLGHEQYF
TRBV27,NA,TRBJ2-7,NA,TGTGCCAGCAGTTTCCGGGCCGAGCAGTACTTC,CASSFRAEQYF
TRBV12-3/TRBV12-4,TRBD1,TRBJ1-1,few,TGTGCCAGCAGCCTTGGGACAGGGTTGACTGAAGCTTTCTTT,CASSLGTGLTEAFF
TRBV20-1,TRBD2,TRBJ2-7,few,TGCAGTGCTAGAGATACCCTGGCGGGGGATGTCTACGAGCAGTACTTC,CSARDTLAGDVYEQYF
TRBV20-1,TRBD2,TRBJ2-1,few,TGCAGTGCTAGAGGTAAAGCGGGGGGACAACTCAATGAGCAGTTCTTC,CSARGKAGGQLNEQFF
TRBV5-1,TRBD2,TRBJ2-3,few,TGCGCCAGCAGCGATGCGGGGGGCCGCACAGATACGCAGTATTTT,CASSDAGGRTDTQYF
TRBV19,NA,TRBJ2-2,NA,TGTGCCAGTATCCGAACAGGACTTTACACCGGGGAGCTGTTTTTT,CASIRTGLYTGELFF
TRBV7-2,NA,TRBJ2-1,NA,TGTGCCAGCAGCTTAGGGTCCCCCCCCCATGAGCAGTTCTTC,CASSLGSPPHEQFF
TRBV12-3/TRBV12-4,NA,TRBJ1-1,few,TGTGCCAGCAGTGCGCGGGAGGACACTGAAGCTTTCTTT,CASSAREDTEAFF
TRBV12-3/TRBV12-4,NA,TRBJ1-1,many,TGTGCCAGCAGTCCCCGGACAGAGAACACTGAAGCTTTCTTT,CASSPRTENTEAFF
TRBV6-5,TRBD2,TRBJ2-7,NA,TGTGCCAGCAGTTACCAAGCGGGGATGCCACTTGGGAAGCAGTACTTC,CASSYQAGMPLGKQYF
TRBV4-3,TRBD2,TRBJ2-3,NA,TGCGCCAGCAGCCAAGATCGGGGGACTAGGGTTCCGTATTTT,CASSQDRGTRVPYF
TRBV20-1,TRBD1,TRBJ2-6,few,TGCAGTGCTAACCGACAGGGGGGCAACTCTGGGGCCAACGTCCTGACTTTC,CSANRQGGNSGANVLTF
TRBV10-3,NA,TRBJ2-1,NA,TGTGCCACGGCAATCAGCGGGTCCCCGAGCTCCTACAATGAGCAGTTCTTC,CATAISGSPSSYNEQFF
TRBV12-3/TRBV12-4,NA,TRBJ1-1,many,TGTGCCAGCAGGATCATCGTAGGGAACACTGAAGCTTTCTTT,CASRIIVGNTEAFF
TRBV3-1,TRBD2,TRBJ2-7,few,TGTGCCAGCAGCCGGAACGGACTAGCAGACCTGTACTTC,CASSRNGLADLYF
TRBV12-3/TRBV12-4,NA,TRBJ1-1,few,TGTGCCAGCAGTTTCAATCGAGATAAAGCTTTCTTT,CASSFNRDKAFF
TRBV27,TRBD1,TRBJ1-5,few,TGTGCCAGCAGTTTAACCAGGACAGGGACCGATCAGCCCCAGCATTTT,CASSLTRTGTDQPQHF
TRBV5-1,TRBD2,TRBJ2-7,few,TGCGCCAGCAGCGTACAATCGGGACTAGCCTCCGGCGAGCAGTACTTC,CASSVQSGLASGEQYF
TRBV3-1,TRBD2,TRBJ2-3,NA,TGTGCCAGCCGGGACTATCACACAGATACGCAGTATTTT,CASRDYHTDTQYF
TRBV29-1,TRBD1,TRBJ1-2,NA,TGCAGCGCCGCTCTTCGGACAGGGGGCGATGGCTACACCTTC,CSAALRTGGDGYTF
TRBV12-3/TRBV12-4,TRBD2,TRBJ2-3,once,TGTGCCAGCAGTACAGAGGGGTATAGCGGGAGGGCCCCAGATACGCAGTATTTT,CASSTEGYSGRAPDTQYF
TRBV4-1,TRBD2,TRBJ2-3,NA,TGCGCCAGCAGCCGATTACTAGCGGGAGGGCCTTGGACAGATACGCAGTATTTT,CASSRLLAGGPWTDTQYF
TRBV7-2,TRBD1,TRBJ1-1,few,TGTGCCAGCAGCTTAGGCCTTTCCCGGGACAGGAACACTGAAGCTTTCTTT,CASSLGLSRDRNTEAFF
TRBV7-9,NA,TRBJ2-2,NA,TGTGCCAGCAGGGAGAACACCGGGGAGCTGTTTTTT,CASRENTGELFF
TRBV5-1,NA,TRBJ2-7,few,TGCGCCAGCAGCTTACCAGGGGGGGGATCCTACGAGCAGTACTTC,CASSLPGGGSYEQYF
TRBV5-5,NA,TRBJ2-7,few,TGTGCCAGCAGCTTGGTCGGGTCAGAGCAGTACTTC,CASSLVGSEQYF
TRBV20-1,TRBD1,TRBJ2-7,few,TGCAGTGCTCCTCCCAGGGGGCCCAGCTACGAGCAGTACTTC,CSAPPRGPSYEQYF
TRBV6-2/TRBV6-3,NA,TRBJ1-1,few,TGTGCCAGCAGTCACCAGGTGAGCACTGAAGCTTTCTTT,CASSHQVSTEAFF
TRBV4-3,NA,TRBJ2-1,few,TGCGCCAGCAGCCAAGAACGGGGCATTGAGCAGTTCTTC,CASSQERGIEQFF
TRBV7-3,TRBD1,TRBJ2-2,NA,TGTGCCAGCAGCTCAACAGGGGTGGCCGGGGAGCTGTTTTTT,CASSSTGVAGELFF